What follows are 13 T cell receptor beta chains derived from one specimen sequenced in a study of PD-1 blockade in classical Hodgkin lymphoma (dated by TCRdb to about 2020). Receptor libraries were prepared by the immunoSEQ multiplex PCR assay. The table comes from immuneACCESS by way of TCRdb, which keeps in-frame sequences with V and J called. Part of the clones is missing from these tables; in studies checked, under half for an unresolved V gene and the rest for unknown reasons. Counted in this sample were about 64,000 clones; under 95% of them appeared once. Under 13% of the sample comes from the top ten. The sample's time point label, decoded: cycle 4 day 1 (C4D1), after more than five weeks of nivolumab. Every trial patient had relapsed following autologous stem cell transplantation, and prior brentuximab vedotin exposure was what differed among cohorts A, B and C. The sequences come from peripheral blood mononuclear cells (PBMCs), collected before the fourth cycle of nivolumab. The receptor source for this set is a human donor with classical Hodgkin lymphoma.

This chain joins TRBV7-8 and TRBJ2-7; TRBD2 matches at 10 bases. The germline gives CDR1 SGHVS, CDR2 FQNEAQ. The trim removed 2 bases at V and 7 bases at J, leaving 14 bases unmatched. This CDR3 is 17 amino acids long. The CDR3 region has the DNA TGTGCCAGCAGCTTATACAGGACTAGCGGTTCCATGGGTGAGCAGTACTTC. Its protein product is CASSLYRTSGSMGEQYF. Full variable domain (outside the CDR3, taken from reference TRBV7-8 and TRBJ2-7): GAGVSQSPRYKVAKRGQDVALRCDPISGHVSLFWYQQALGQGPEFLTYFQNEAQLDKSGLPSDRFFAERPEGSVSTLKIQRTQQEDSAVYLCASSLYRTSGSMGEQYFGPGTRLTVT.

The V and J genes are TRBV6-5 and TRBJ1-2, with 9 bases matching TRBD1. There are 15 residues in the CDR3. Germline V gene data show CDR1 as MNHEY and CDR2 as SVGAGI. Germline trimming cut 4 bases from V and 2 bases from J; bases unmatched to any gene: 5. In nucleotides, the CDR3 is TGTGCCAGCAGTTTGGGGACAGGGTTGAACTATGGCTACACCTTC. Translation gives CASSLGTGLNYGYTF.

The rearrangement joins TRBV2 to TRBJ2-2, with D perhaps being TRBD1 or TRBD2 (5 bases each). V was trimmed by 10 bases and J by 8 bases, leaving 23 bases between them. The CDR3 is 15 residues long. The V gene's germline CDR1 is SNHLY and CDR2 FYNNEI. The CDR3 region is CATKQRGTQRGELFF. The CDR3 region has the DNA TGTGCCACCAAGCAGCGAGGGACCCAGAGGGGGGAGCTGTTTTTT.

The chain is built from TRBV11-2 and TRBJ2-1; 8 nucleotides match TRBD1. Trimming took 5 bases from V and 4 from J; bases not matched to a gene: 7. The CDR3 is 15 amino acids. Germline CDR1 reads SGHAT; CDR2 reads FQNNGV. The CDR3: CASSERQGIYNEQFF. DNA of the CDR3: TGTGCCAGCAGCGAGAGACAGGGGATTTACAATGAGCAGTTCTTC. Full variable domain (outside the CDR3, taken from reference TRBV11-2 and TRBJ2-1): EAGVAQSPRYKIIEKRQSVAFWCNPISGHATLYWYQQILGQGPKLLIQFQNNGVVDDSQLPKDRFSAERLKGVDSTLKIQPAKLEDSAVYLCASSERQGIYNEQFFGPGTRLTVL.

The chain recombines TRBV7-2 with TRBJ2-3; 8 bases align to TRBD2. The germline gives CDR1 SGHTA, CDR2 FQGNSA. This CDR3 contains 17 residues. V was pared by 2 bases and J by 4 bases, with 11 bases of the junction left unmatched. The CDR3 sequence is CASSLISGGPSADTQYF. The CDR3 DNA reads as TGTGCCAGCAGCTTAATCAGCGGGGGCCCCAGCGCAGATACGCAGTATTTT. Supplemented by reference TRBV7-2 and TRBJ2-3, the full variable domain reads GAGVSQSPSNKVTEKGKDVELRCDPISGHTALYWYRQSLGQGLEFLIYFQGNSAPDKSGLPSDRFSAERTGGSVSTLTIQRTQQEDSAVYLCASSLISGGPSADTQYFGPGTRLTVL.

This clone occurred a few times. The chain combines TRBV13 with TRBJ1-1; D possibly corresponds to TRBD1 (5 bases). The CDR3 runs to 16 residues. V lost 7 bases to trimming and J lost 0 bases, with 18 bases between them. Germline V CDR1 and CDR2: PRHDT, FYEKMQ (reference sequence). CDR3 loop: CASTHAGPRMNTEAFF. As DNA, the CDR3 is TGTGCCAGCACCCACGCAGGGCCGAGAATGAACACTGAAGCTTTCTTT.

The chain has TRBV7-2 and TRBJ1-3; no definite D call. This CDR3 spans 16 amino acids. CDR1 is SGHTA and CDR2 is FQGNSA in the germline V gene. Trimming took 4 bases from V and 3 from J, leaving 16 bases between them. The CDR3 bases are TGTGCCAGCAGCTCCATGCCCCCCGGGAATGGAAACACCATATATTTT. It translates to CASSSMPPGNGNTIYF.

The chain uses TRBV5-1 and TRBJ2-3; D gene ambiguous. The CDR3 consists of 13 residues. V was cut by 7 bases and J by 2 bases, with 11 bases left in between. CDR1 is SGHRS and CDR2 is YFSETQ in the germline V gene. The CDR3 coding sequence is TGCGCCAGCTTCAGCTACCCCACAGATACGCAGTATTTT. It encodes CASFSYPTDTQYF.

This chain links TRBV6-6 with TRBJ1-4; TRBD1 might be the D (5 bases). The V gene lost 7 bases and the J gene lost 5 bases, with 8 bases spanning the gap. This CDR3 contains 12 residues. Germline assignment: CDR1 MNHNY and CDR2 SVGAGI (reference sequence). In DNA, the CDR3 is TGTGCCAGCACAGGGTCGAATGAAAAACTGTTTTTT. It codes for CASTGSNEKLFF.

This clone turned up a few times. The J gene is TRBJ1-1, the V gene TRBV6-6, with a possible D match to TRBD1 (6 bases). The CDR3 spans 13 residues. From germline, CDR1 is MNHNY and CDR2 SVGAGI (reference sequence). Trimming cost V 2 bases and J 10 bases, with 14 bases left between them. The CDR3 reads CASSYGEQGIAFF. The DNA of the CDR3 is TGTGCCAGCAGTTACGGAGAACAGGGTATAGCTTTCTTT.

J is TRBJ1-3 and V is TRBV7-2; D gene ambiguous. Trimming left V 1 base short and J 1 base short, with 8 bases between. The CDR3 is 15 residues long. CDR1 SGHTA and CDR2 FQGNSA come from the germline V gene. The DNA for the CDR3 is TGTGCCAGCAGCTTAGAATGGGGTTCTGGAAACACCATATATTTT. Its translation is CASSLEWGSGNTIYF. The variable domain in full, completed from reference TRBV7-2 and TRBJ1-3, reads GAGVSQSPSNKVTEKGKDVELRCDPISGHTALYWYRQSLGQGLEFLIYFQGNSAPDKSGLPSDRFSAERTGGSVSTLTIQRTQQEDSAVYLCASSLEWGSGNTIYFGEGSWLTVV.

The chain links TRBV6-1 to TRBJ1-4, with D possibly TRBD1 on 5 matching bases. This CDR3 is built from 14 residues. Germline V gene lookup returns CDR1 MNHNS and CDR2 SASEGT. V shed 6 bases and J shed 6 bases, with 14 bases lying between them. CDR3 loop: CASSKEWGYEKLFF. CDR3 sequence (DNA): TGTGCCAGCAGCAAGGAATGGGGGTATGAAAAACTGTTTTTT.

This chain joins TRBV19 and TRBJ2-7; 8 bases agree with TRBD1. This CDR3 comprises 13 residues. The J segment lost 7 bases and the V segment lost 6 bases, leaving 8 bases of the junction unmatched. CDR1 and CDR2 (germline): LNHDA, SQIVND (reference sequence). CDR3 sequence: CASRPRGQDEQYF. The CDR3 DNA is TGTGCCAGTAGGCCTCGGGGACAGGATGAGCAGTACTTC.